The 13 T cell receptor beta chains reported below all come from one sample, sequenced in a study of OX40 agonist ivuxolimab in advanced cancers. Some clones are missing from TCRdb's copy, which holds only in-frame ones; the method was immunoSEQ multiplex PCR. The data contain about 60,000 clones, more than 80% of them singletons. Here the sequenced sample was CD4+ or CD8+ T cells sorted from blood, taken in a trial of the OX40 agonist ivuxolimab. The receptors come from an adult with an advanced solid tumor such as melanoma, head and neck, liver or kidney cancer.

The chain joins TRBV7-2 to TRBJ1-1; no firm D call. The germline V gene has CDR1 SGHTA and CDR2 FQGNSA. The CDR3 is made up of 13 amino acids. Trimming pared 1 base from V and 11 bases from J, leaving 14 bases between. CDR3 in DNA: TGTGCCAGCAGCTTAGTCGGGAATGGTGACGCTTTCTTT. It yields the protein CASSLVGNGDAFF.

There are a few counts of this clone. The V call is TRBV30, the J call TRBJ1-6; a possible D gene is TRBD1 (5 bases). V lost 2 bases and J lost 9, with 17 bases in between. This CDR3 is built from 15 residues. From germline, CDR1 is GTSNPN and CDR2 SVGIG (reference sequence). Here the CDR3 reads CAWSWLPPGGSPLHF. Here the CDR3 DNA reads TGTGCCTGGAGTTGGCTTCCCCCGGGGGGTTCACCCCTCCACTTT. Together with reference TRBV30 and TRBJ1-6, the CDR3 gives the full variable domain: SQTIHQWPATLVQPVGSPLSLECTVEGTSNPNLYWYRQAAGRGLQLLFYSVGIGQISSEVPQNLSASRPQDRQFILSSKKLLLSDSGFYLCAWSWLPPGGSPLHFGNGTRLTVT.

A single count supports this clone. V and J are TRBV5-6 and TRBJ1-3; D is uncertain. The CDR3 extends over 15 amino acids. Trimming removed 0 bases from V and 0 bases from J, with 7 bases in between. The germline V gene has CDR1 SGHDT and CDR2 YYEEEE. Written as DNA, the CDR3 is TGTGCCAGCAGCTTGGGGCTCATCTCTGGAAACACCATATATTTT. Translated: CASSLGLISGNTIYF.

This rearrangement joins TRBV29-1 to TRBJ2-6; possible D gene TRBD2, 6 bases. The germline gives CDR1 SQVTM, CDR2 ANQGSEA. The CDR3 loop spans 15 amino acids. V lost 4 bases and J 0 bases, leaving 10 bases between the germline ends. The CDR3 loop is CSVAGRFSGANVLTF. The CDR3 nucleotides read TGCAGCGTTGCAGGGAGGTTCTCTGGGGCCAACGTCCTGACTTTC.

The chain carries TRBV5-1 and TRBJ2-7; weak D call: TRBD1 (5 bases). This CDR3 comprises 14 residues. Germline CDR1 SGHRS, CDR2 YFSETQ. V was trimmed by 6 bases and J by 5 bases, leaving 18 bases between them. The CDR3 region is CASNPTAGVDEQYF. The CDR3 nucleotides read TGCGCCAGCAATCCGACAGCTGGCGTGGACGAGCAGTACTTC.

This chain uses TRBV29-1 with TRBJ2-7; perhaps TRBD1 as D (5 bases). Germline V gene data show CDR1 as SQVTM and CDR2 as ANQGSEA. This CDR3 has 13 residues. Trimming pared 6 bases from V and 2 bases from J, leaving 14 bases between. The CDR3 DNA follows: TGCAGCGTGTGTGGGGCTGGTACCTACGAGCAGTACTTC. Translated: CSVCGAGTYEQYF.

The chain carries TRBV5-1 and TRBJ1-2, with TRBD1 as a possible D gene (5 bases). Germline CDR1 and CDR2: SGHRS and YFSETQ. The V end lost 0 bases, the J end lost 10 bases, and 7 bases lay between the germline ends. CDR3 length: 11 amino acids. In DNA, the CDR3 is TGCGCCAGCAGCTTGGAAGGGGCCTACACCTTC. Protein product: CASSLEGAYTF.

This CDR3 reads CASSVSRGELFF. As DNA, the CDR3 is TGTGCCAGCAGTGTGTCGCGCGGGGAGCTGTTTTTT. The chain employs TRBV2 and TRBJ2-2; D uncertain. Germline assignment: CDR1 SNHLY and CDR2 FYNNEI. Deletions cut 4 bases from V and 7 bases from J, with 7 bases between. This CDR3 has 12 residues.

In DNA form, the CDR3 reads TGTGCCAGCAGCTCCTGGACAGGGATCGGGACCCAGTACTTC. Translating gives CASSSWTGIGTQYF. The chain couples TRBV7-9 to TRBJ2-5; 8 bases are shared with TRBD1. The CDR3 loop spans 14 amino acids. Trimming took 4 bases from V and 7 from J; bases not matched to a gene: 8. Germline assignment: CDR1 SEHNR and CDR2 FQNEAQ (reference sequence).

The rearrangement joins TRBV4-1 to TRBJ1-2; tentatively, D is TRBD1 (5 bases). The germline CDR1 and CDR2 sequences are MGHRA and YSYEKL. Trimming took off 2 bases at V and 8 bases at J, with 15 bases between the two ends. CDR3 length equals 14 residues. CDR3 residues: CASSQNEGWVGYTF. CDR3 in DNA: TGCGCCAGCAGCCAAAACGAGGGGTGGGTCGGCTACACCTTC.

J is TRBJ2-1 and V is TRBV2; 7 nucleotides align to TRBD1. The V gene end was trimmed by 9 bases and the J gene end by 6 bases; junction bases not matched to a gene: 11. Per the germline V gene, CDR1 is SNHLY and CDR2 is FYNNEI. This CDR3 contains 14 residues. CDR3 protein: CASQGDPPSNEQFF. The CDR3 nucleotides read TGTGCCAGTCAGGGGGACCCCCCAAGCAATGAGCAGTTCTTC.

DNA of the CDR3: TGTGCCAGCAGCGCTCTTTTGGGGGGCGAGCAGTACGTC. It translates to CASSALLGGEQYV. The chain is built from TRBV7-3 and TRBJ2-7, with TRBD2 as a possible D gene (6 bases). The CDR3 has 13 residues. Germline lookup yields CDR1 SGHTA and CDR2 FQGTGA. The V and J ends lost 5 bases and 6 bases respectively, with 14 bases between them.

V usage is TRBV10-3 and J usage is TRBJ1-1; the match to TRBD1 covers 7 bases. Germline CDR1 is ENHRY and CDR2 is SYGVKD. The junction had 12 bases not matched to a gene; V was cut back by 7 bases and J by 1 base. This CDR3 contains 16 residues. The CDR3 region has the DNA TGTGCCATCACTCCCGGACTAACAGGGGCGAACACTGAAGCTTTCTTT. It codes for CAITPGLTGANTEAFF.